Following are 22 T cell receptor beta chains from one sample sequenced in a study of beta chain features in type 1 diabetes. As every portion of the isolated RNA was reverse transcribed, the sequencing read expressed TCRB transcripts. Assay: immunoSEQ multiplex PCR; the TCRdb copy retains only in-frame clones and omits some. The sample lists hundreds of thousands of clones; more than 9% were seen once. Sequences were obtained from naive CD4+ T cells from blood. These receptor sequences come from a young woman in good health.

This chain joins TRBV19 and TRBJ1-4, with a possible D match to TRBD1 (6 bases). Trimming took off 7 bases at V and 5 bases at J, with 17 bases between the two ends. Per the germline V gene, CDR1 is LNHDA and CDR2 is SQIVND (reference sequence). The CDR3 is made up of 15 amino acids. This CDR3 is CASTLRGGTNEKLFF. CDR3 in DNA: TGTGCCAGTACCCTCCGAGGGGGTACCAATGAAAAACTGTTTTTT.

This clone has just a few counts. The genes are TRBV29-1 and TRBJ2-2, with D possibly TRBD1 on 5 matching bases. V was shortened by 6 bases and J by 0 bases, with 11 bases between the two germline ends. CDR1 and CDR2 (germline): SQVTM, ANQGSEA. This CDR3 comprises 14 residues. The CDR3 is CSVAPGTNTGELFF. The CDR3 DNA follows: TGCAGCGTGGCCCCAGGGACGAACACCGGGGAGCTGTTTTTT.

This clone appeared a few times. The chain links TRBV30 to TRBJ1-4; TRBD1 matches at 9 bases. The CDR3 contains 14 residues. The germline V gene encodes CDR1 GTSNPN and CDR2 SVGIG (reference sequence). The V and J ends lost 3 bases and 3 bases, in that order; junction bases with no gene match: 2. The DNA for the CDR3 is TGTGCCTGGAGGACAGGGGGTGCTAATGAAAAACTGTTTTTT. Its protein is CAWRTGGANEKLFF. Full variable domain (remainder filled in from reference TRBV30 and TRBJ1-4): SQTIHQWPATLVQPVGSPLSLECTVEGTSNPNLYWYRQAAGRGLQLLFYSVGIGQISSEVPQNLSASRPQDRQFILSSKKLLLSDSGFYLCAWRTGGANEKLFFGSGTQLSVL.

This clone was counted between two and nine times. V usage is TRBV5-4 and J usage is TRBJ2-5, with TRBD1 identical over 8 bases. Trimming at V came to 3 bases and at J to 5 bases, leaving 6 bases not matched to a gene. From germline, CDR1 is SGHNT and CDR2 YYREEE (reference sequence). The CDR3 sequence is 14 residues long. CDR3 sequence: CASSSSGGWETQYF. The CDR3 region has the DNA TGTGCCAGCAGCTCTTCAGGGGGCTGGGAGACCCAGTACTTC.

This clone was seen a few times. The rearrangement uses TRBV29-1 and TRBJ1-1, with 8 bases aligning to TRBD1. The CDR3 has 15 amino acids. Looked up from germline, CDR1 is SQVTM and CDR2 is ANQGSEA. The V segment lost 4 bases and the J segment 5 bases; nucleotides outside the gene matches: 12. CDR3 coding DNA: TGCAGCGTTGTCTTCTTGGGACAGGTGAGAACTGAAGCTTTCTTT. Residues: CSVVFLGQVRTEAFF.

The rearrangement joins TRBV19 to TRBJ1-2, with 8 bases matching TRBD1. The CDR3 runs 15 residues. Per the germline V gene, CDR1 is LNHDA and CDR2 is SQIVND (reference sequence). The V gene end was trimmed by 5 bases and the J gene end by 2 bases; junction bases not matched to a gene: 7. The CDR3 protein is CASSLGQAMNYGYTF. DNA for the CDR3: TGTGCCAGTAGTCTGGGACAGGCCATGAACTATGGCTACACCTTC.

The rearrangement links TRBV2 to TRBJ2-7; D may be TRBD2 (7 bases). Germline CDR1 SNHLY, CDR2 FYNNEI. V was pared by 7 bases and J by 0 bases, with 22 bases between. This CDR3 is built from 17 residues. The CDR3: CASTPNAGGGHSYEQYF. CDR3 coding DNA: TGTGCCAGCACCCCGAACGCGGGCGGGGGCCACTCCTACGAGCAGTACTTC.

This clone was detected a few times. The J gene is TRBJ1-5, the V gene TRBV18; no clear D. This CDR3 spans 13 amino acids. Germline lookup yields CDR1 KGHSH and CDR2 LQKENI. V was cut by 6 bases and J by 3 bases, with 9 bases left in between. The CDR3: CASSSGVNQPQHF. For the CDR3, the DNA is TGTGCCAGCTCCTCAGGTGTCAATCAGCCCCAGCATTTT.

The rearrangement uses TRBV27 and TRBJ1-2; 9 nucleotides line up with TRBD1. The CDR3 has 15 amino acids. J lost 2 bases, V lost 5 bases, and 6 bases had no gene match. Germline assignment: CDR1 MNHEY and CDR2 SMNVEV (reference sequence). DNA of the CDR3: TGTGCCAGCAGTGGTCCGGGACAGGGAAACTATGGCTACACCTTC. It is translated as CASSGPGQGNYGYTF.

The chain uses TRBV12-5 and TRBJ2-2; 8 bases line up with TRBD1. J gave up 7 bases and V 2 bases, and 12 bases lay outside the gene matches. CDR1 LGHNT and CDR2 FRNRAP come from the germline V gene. CDR3 length: 17 amino acids. CDR3 loop: CASGLTTGGPLSGELFF. The CDR3, as DNA: TGTGCTAGTGGTTTGACTACAGGGGGTCCTCTCAGCGGGGAGCTGTTTTTT. Complete variable domain (other parts from reference TRBV12-5 and TRBJ2-2): DARVTQTPRHKVTEMGQEVTMRCQPILGHNTVFWYRQTMMQGLELLAYFRNRAPLDDSGMPKDRFSAEMPDATLATLKIQPSEPRDSAVYFCASGLTTGGPLSGELFFGEGSRLTVL.

This clone was recorded a few times. This chain joins TRBV5-4 and TRBJ1-2; D may be TRBD1 (5 bases). The CDR3 has 13 residues. Germline CDR1 and CDR2: SGHNT and YYREEE (reference sequence). The V gene lost 3 bases and the J gene lost 8 bases, with 14 bases spanning the gap. This CDR3 is CASSSKTGVGYTF. CDR3 sequence (DNA): TGTGCCAGCAGCTCTAAGACGGGGGTCGGCTACACCTTC.

The rearrangement joins TRBV30 to TRBJ1-2; 7 bases fit TRBD1. The CDR3 contains 12 residues. CDR1 and CDR2 from the germline V gene are GTSNPN and SVGIG (reference sequence). Trimming took 5 bases from V and 6 from J; bases not matched to a gene: 6. For the CDR3, the DNA is TGTGCCTGGGCCGGGACAGCTAATGGCTACACCTTC. As protein: CAWAGTANGYTF.

This clone came up a few times. The chain couples TRBV15 to TRBJ2-2, with 8 bases aligning to TRBD2. V was clipped by 0 bases and J by 4 bases; unmatched bases: 7. This CDR3 is built from 17 residues. Germline CDR1 reads LNHNV; CDR2 reads YYDKDF (reference sequence). The DNA of the CDR3 is TGTGCCACCAGCAGAGATATTGGCGGGAGGTCCACCGGGGAGCTGTTTTTT. This encodes CATSRDIGGRSTGELFF.

This chain joins TRBV28 and TRBJ1-1, with D possibly TRBD1 on 6 matching bases. Germline V gene lookup returns CDR1 MDHEN and CDR2 SYDVKM. V lost 8 bases and J lost 6, with 28 bases in between. The CDR3 sequence is 17 residues long. The CDR3 DNA reads TGTGCCAGCCGTTCTGGGGGCGGGGGCGTTTTATCCTCTGAAGCTTTCTTT. Amino acids: CASRSGGGGVLSSEAFF.

V is TRBV11-2 and J is TRBJ2-5; 7 bases map to TRBD2. TRBJ2-7 explains the end of the DNA better; the J call may be wrong. The CDR3 runs 15 residues. Germline-derived CDR1 and CDR2 are SGHAT and FQNNGV. The CDR3 DNA is TGTGCCAGCAGCCCGGAGCGGGGACGATCCTACGAGCAGTACTTC. Translating gives CASSPERGRSYEQYF.

This clone was counted many times. The V gene is TRBV7-9, the J gene TRBJ2-1; no firm D call. From germline, CDR1 is SEHNR and CDR2 FQNEAQ (reference sequence). Trimming left V 8 bases short and J 6 bases short, with 11 bases between. The CDR3 has 12 amino acids. CDR3 nucleotides: TGTGCCAGCGAAAACGCCGGCAATGAGCAGTTCTTC. It encodes CASENAGNEQFF.

This clone was counted ten times or more. J is TRBJ2-1 and V is TRBV4-1; 7 bases are a match to TRBD1. The CDR3 totals 15 residues. Trimming took 6 bases from V and 7 from J; bases not matched to a gene: 12. Per the germline V gene, CDR1 is MGHRA and CDR2 is YSYEKL. CDR3 coding DNA: TGCGCCAGCAGTCCCCAGGGGGTTCTCGGGAATGAGCAGTTCTTC. This gives the protein CASSPQGVLGNEQFF.

This clone was detected a few times. For the CDR3, the DNA is TGCGCCAGCAGTTTTGGACTAGCGGGAGGGGACTACAATGAGCAGTTCTTC. This translates into CASSFGLAGGDYNEQFF. The rearrangement joins TRBV5-1 to TRBJ2-1; 15 bases align to TRBD2. The V segment lost 5 bases and the J segment 3 bases; nucleotides outside the gene matches: 6. The germline CDR1 and CDR2 sequences are SGHRS and YFSETQ. This CDR3 comprises 17 residues.

This chain uses TRBV6-6 with TRBJ1-2; no firm D call. The CDR3 is 13 residues long. The ends were cut back, 8 bases at V and 4 bases at J, with 14 bases in the middle. The germline gives CDR1 MNHNY, CDR2 SVGAGI (reference sequence). CDR3 sequence (DNA): TGTGCCAGCCGCCGTTTGGGAGGCTATGGCTACACCTTC. This codes for CASRRLGGYGYTF.

This chain links TRBV6-6 with TRBJ2-7, with 7 nucleotides matching TRBD1. The V gene end was trimmed by 5 bases and the J gene end by 1 base; junction bases not matched to a gene: 8. CDR3 size: 15 residues. The germline V gene has CDR1 MNHNY and CDR2 SVGAGI (reference sequence). CDR3 protein: CASSETLTGSYEQYF. CDR3 DNA sequence: TGTGCCAGCAGTGAGACCTTGACAGGGTCCTACGAGCAGTACTTC.

This chain links TRBV21-1 with TRBJ1-1. TRBV21-1 corresponds to a pseudogene. This CDR3 comprises 18 residues. The CDR3 is CASSKVKGELRGSNEAFF. For the CDR3, the DNA is TGTGCCAGCAGCAAAGTCAAGGGAGAATTGCGGGGCTCGAATGAAGCTTTCTTT.

This chain joins TRBV27 and TRBJ2-1; D might be TRBD2 (6 bases). Germline CDR1 MNHEY, CDR2 SMNVEV (reference sequence). The germline V and J ends were trimmed by 6 bases and 9 bases, with 12 bases remaining between them. This CDR3 contains 12 residues. The CDR3 is CASSRLGGEQFF. The CDR3 DNA is TGTGCCAGCAGCCGACTAGGTGGTGAGCAGTTCTTC.